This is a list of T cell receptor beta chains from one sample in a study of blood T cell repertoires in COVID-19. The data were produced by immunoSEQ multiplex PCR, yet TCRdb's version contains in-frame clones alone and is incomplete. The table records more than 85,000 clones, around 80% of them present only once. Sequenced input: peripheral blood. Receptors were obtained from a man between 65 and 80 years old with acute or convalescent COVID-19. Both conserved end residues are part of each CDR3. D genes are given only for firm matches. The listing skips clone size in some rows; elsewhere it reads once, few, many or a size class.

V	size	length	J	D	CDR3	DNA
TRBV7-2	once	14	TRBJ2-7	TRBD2	CASSVSGFYDEQYF	TGTGCCAGCAGCGTTAGCGGGTTTTATGACGAGCAGTACTTC
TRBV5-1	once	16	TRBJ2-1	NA	CASSLADSLRADEQFF	TGCGCCAGCAGCTTGGCGGACAGCCTCCGGGCGGATGAGCAGTTCTTC
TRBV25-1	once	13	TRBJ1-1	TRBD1	CATTGGVGTEAFF	TGTGCCACCACAGGGGGCGTAGGGACTGAAGCTTTCTTT
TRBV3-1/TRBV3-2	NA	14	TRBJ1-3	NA	CASSLGGSGNTIYF	TGTGCCAGCAGCCTCGGAGGCTCTGGAAACACCATATATTTT
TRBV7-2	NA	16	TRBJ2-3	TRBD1	CASSGTGTGVGDTQYF	TGTGCCAGCAGCGGGACCGGGACAGGGGTGGGAGATACGCAGTATTTT
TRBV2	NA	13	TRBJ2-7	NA	CASREQGTYEQYF	TGTGCCAGCAGAGAACAGGGAACCTACGAGCAGTACTTC
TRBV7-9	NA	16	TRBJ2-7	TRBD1	CASSLAGGQGQVEQYF	TGTGCCAGCAGCTTAGCGGGTGGACAGGGCCAGGTGGAGCAGTACTTC
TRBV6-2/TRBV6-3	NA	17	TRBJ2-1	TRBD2	CASSLTSGRGSDNEQFF	TGTGCCAGCAGTCTCACTAGCGGGAGAGGTTCGGACAATGAGCAGTTCTTC
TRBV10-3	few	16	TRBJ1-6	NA	CAISESKTGAGSPLHF	TGTGCCATCAGTGAGTCCAAGACAGGCGCGGGTTCACCCCTCCACTTT
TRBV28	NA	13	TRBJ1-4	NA	CASSQAGNEKLFF	TGTGCCAGCAGCCAGGCGGGTAATGAAAAACTGTTTTTT
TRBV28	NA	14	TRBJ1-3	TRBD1	CASSSPDRADTIYF	TGTGCCAGCAGTTCCCCAGACAGGGCCGACACCATATATTTT
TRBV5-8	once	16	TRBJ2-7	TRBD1	CASSLVLGTVSYEQYF	TGTGCCAGCAGCTTGGTTTTGGGGACAGTTTCCTACGAGCAGTACTTC
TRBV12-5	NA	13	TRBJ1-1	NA	CASGLEPGAEAFF	TGTGCTAGTGGTTTGGAGCCGGGAGCTGAAGCTTTCTTT
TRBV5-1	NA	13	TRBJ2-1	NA	CASSEPSSNEQFF	TGCGCCAGCAGCGAGCCTTCTAGCAATGAGCAGTTCTTC
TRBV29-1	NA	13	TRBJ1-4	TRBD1	CSVAGQGGEKLFF	TGCAGCGTCGCGGGACAGGGGGGAGAAAAACTGTTTTTT
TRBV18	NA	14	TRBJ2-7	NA	CASSPGTGQNEQYF	TGTGCCAGCTCACCAGGGACTGGGCAGAACGAGCAGTACTTC